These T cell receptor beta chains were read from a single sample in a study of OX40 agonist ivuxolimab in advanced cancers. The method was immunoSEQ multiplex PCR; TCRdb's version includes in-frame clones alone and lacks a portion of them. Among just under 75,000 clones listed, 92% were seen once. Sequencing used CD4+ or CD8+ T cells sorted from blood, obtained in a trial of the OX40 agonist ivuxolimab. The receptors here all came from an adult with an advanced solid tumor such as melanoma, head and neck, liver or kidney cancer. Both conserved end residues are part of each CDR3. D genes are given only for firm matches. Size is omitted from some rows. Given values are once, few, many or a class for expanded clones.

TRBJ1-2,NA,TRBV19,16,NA,CASTPLSGDGNYGYTF,TGTGCCAGTACTCCCCTTAGCGGGGACGGTAACTATGGCTACACCTTC
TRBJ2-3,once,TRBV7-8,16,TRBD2,CASSWTSGRLTDTQYF,TGTGCCAGCAGCTGGACTAGCGGGAGGTTGACAGATACGCAGTATTTT
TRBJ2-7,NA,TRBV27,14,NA,CASSSGAPGYEQYF,TGTGCCAGCAGTTCAGGGGCCCCCGGATACGAGCAGTACTTC
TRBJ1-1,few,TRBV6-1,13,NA,CASTIAQGTEAFF,TGTGCCAGCACCATAGCACAGGGAACTGAAGCTTTCTTT
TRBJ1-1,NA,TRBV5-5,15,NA,CASSLRVRGDTEAFF,TGTGCCAGCAGCTTGCGGGTTAGGGGGGACACTGAAGCTTTCTTT
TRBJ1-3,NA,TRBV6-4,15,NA,CASSDQTEKGNTIYF,TGTGCCAGCAGTGACCAGACCGAGAAGGGAAACACCATATATTTT
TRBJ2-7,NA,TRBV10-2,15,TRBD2,CASSDSGYASYEQYF,TGCGCCAGCAGTGATAGCGGGTACGCCTCCTACGAGCAGTACTTC
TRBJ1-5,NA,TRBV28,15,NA,CASRPHDSSNQPQHF,TGTGCCAGCAGACCACACGACAGTTCCAATCAGCCCCAGCATTTT
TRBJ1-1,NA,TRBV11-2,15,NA,CASSLVMSPNTEAFF,TGTGCCAGCAGCTTAGTGATGAGTCCGAACACTGAAGCTTTCTTT
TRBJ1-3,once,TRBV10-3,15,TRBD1,CAISESGTEGNTIYF,TGTGCCATCAGTGAGTCCGGGACAGAAGGAAACACCATATATTTT
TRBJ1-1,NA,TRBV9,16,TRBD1,CASSVAAGGMNTEAFF,TGTGCCAGCAGCGTAGCCGCAGGGGGGATGAACACTGAAGCTTTCTTT
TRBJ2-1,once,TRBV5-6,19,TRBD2,CASSLLTSGRARSYNEQFF,TGTGCCAGCAGCTTGTTGACTAGCGGGAGGGCCAGGTCCTACAATGAGCAGTTCTTC
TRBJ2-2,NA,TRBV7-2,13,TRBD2,CASRSGRAGELFF,TGTGCCAGCAGGAGCGGGAGGGCCGGGGAGCTGTTTTTT
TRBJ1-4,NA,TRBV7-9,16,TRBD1,CASSPQTGAGYEKLFF,TGTGCCAGCAGCCCGCAAACAGGGGCGGGGTATGAAAAACTGTTTTTT
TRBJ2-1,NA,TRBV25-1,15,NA,CASSRDRLRYNEQFF,TGTGCCAGCAGTCGTGATCGGTTGAGATACAATGAGCAGTTCTTC
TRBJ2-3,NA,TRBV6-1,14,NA,CASSEAGGTDTQYF,TGTGCCAGCAGTGAAGCGGGAGGCACAGATACGCAGTATTTT
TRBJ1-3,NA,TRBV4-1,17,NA,CASSQDKGSISGNTIYF,TGCGCCAGCAGCCAAGATAAGGGCAGCATCTCTGGAAACACCATATATTTT
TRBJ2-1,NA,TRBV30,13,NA,CAWGVFPGSRQFF,TGTGCCTGGGGGGTTTTTCCCGGGTCCAGGCAGTTCTTC
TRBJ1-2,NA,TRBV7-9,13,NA,CASSLYPDYGYTF,TGTGCCAGCAGCTTATACCCCGACTATGGCTACACCTTC
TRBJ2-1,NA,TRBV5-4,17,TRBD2,CASSLPKSGSSYNEQFF,TGTGCCAGCAGCCTCCCGAAAAGCGGGAGCTCCTACAATGAGCAGTTCTTC
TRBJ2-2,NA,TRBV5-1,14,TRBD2,CASSAGVNTGELFF,TGCGCCAGCAGCGCGGGAGTCAACACCGGGGAGCTGTTTTTT
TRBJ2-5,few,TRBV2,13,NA,CASRGGAGETQYF,TGTGCCAGCAGGGGCGGGGCTGGAGAGACCCAGTACTTC
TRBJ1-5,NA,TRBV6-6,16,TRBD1,CASSSGQVISNQPQHF,TGTGCCAGCAGCTCCGGACAGGTCATCAGCAATCAGCCCCAGCATTTT
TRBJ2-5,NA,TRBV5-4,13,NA,CASSPRLQETQYF,TGTGCCAGCAGCCCCAGGCTACAAGAGACCCAGTACTTC
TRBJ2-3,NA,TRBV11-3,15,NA,CASSLVGGPPDTQYF,TGTGCCAGCAGCTTGGTGGGGGGCCCCCCAGATACGCAGTATTTT
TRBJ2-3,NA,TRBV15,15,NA,CATSRDRVSTDTQYF,TGTGCCACCAGCAGAGATAGGGTCAGCACAGATACGCAGTATTTT
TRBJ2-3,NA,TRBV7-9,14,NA,CASSLWAVTDTQYF,TGTGCCAGCAGCTTATGGGCAGTCACAGATACGCAGTATTTT
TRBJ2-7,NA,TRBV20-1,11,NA,CSAREGYEQYF,TGCAGTGCTAGAGAGGGGTACGAGCAGTACTTC
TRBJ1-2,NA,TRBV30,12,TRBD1,CAWSMTGTGYTF,TGTGCCTGGAGCATGACAGGGACTGGCTACACCTTC
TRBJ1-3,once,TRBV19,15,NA,CASSRGLFDGNTIYF,TGTGCCAGTAGTAGGGGACTTTTCGATGGAAACACCATATATTTT
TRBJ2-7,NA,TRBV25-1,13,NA,CASSGGLYYEQYF,TGTGCCAGCAGTGGGGGTCTATACTACGAGCAGTACTTC
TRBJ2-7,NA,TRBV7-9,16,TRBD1,CASSPGQGALTYEQYF,TGTGCCAGCAGCCCAGGACAGGGTGCCCTCACTTACGAGCAGTACTTC
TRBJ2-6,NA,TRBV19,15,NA,CASIKQGSGANVLTF,TGTGCCAGTATCAAACAGGGTTCCGGGGCCAACGTCCTGACTTTC
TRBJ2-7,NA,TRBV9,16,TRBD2,CASSAPTSGSGYEQYF,TGTGCCAGCAGCGCTCCAACTAGCGGGAGTGGTTACGAGCAGTACTTC
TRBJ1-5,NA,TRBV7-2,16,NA,CASSPREGALNQPQHF,TGTGCCAGCAGCCCCCGTGAGGGTGCCTTAAATCAGCCCCAGCATTTT
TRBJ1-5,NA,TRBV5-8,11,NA,CASSLTQALDF,TGTGCCAGCAGCCTAACGCAGGCCCTGGATTTT
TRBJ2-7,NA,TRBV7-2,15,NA,CASSLFIASSYEQYF,TGTGCCAGCAGCTTATTCATCGCCTCCAGCTACGAGCAGTACTTC
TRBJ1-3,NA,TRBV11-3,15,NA,CASSFDGDSGNTIYF,TGTGCCAGCAGCTTTGACGGGGACTCTGGAAACACCATATATTTT
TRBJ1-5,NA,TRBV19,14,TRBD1,CASSTTGGNQPQHF,TGTGCCAGTAGTACGACAGGGGGCAATCAGCCCCAGCATTTT
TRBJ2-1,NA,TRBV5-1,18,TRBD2,CASSTGTSGRGAYNEQFF,TGCGCCAGCAGCACCGGGACTAGCGGGAGGGGAGCCTACAATGAGCAGTTCTTC
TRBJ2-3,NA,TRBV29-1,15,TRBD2,CSHSATSGREDTQYF,TGCAGCCACTCTGCCACTAGCGGGAGGGAAGATACGCAGTATTTT
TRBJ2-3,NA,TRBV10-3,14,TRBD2,CAIATSGYTDTQYF,TGTGCCATTGCGACTAGCGGATACACAGATACGCAGTATTTT
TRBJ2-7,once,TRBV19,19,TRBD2,CASSMGGRLAGASSYEQYF,TGTGCCAGTAGTATGGGGGGTCGGCTAGCGGGAGCAAGCTCCTACGAGCAGTACTTC
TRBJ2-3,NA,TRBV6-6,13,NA,CASSRANTDTQYF,TGTGCCAGCAGCCGCGCCAACACAGATACGCAGTATTTT
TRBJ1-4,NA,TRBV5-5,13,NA,CASSLPTNEKLFF,TGTGCCAGCAGCTTACCAACTAATGAAAAACTGTTTTTT
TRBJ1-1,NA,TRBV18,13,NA,CASSPTEGAEAFF,TGTGCCAGCTCACCCACGGAGGGGGCTGAAGCTTTCTTT
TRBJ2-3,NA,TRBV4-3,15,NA,CASSQRDSGTDTQYF,TGCGCCAGCAGCCAGCGGGACTCGGGGACAGATACGCAGTATTTT
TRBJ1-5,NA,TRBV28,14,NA,CASSRVSSNQPQHF,TGTGCCAGCAGTAGGGTTTCCAGCAATCAGCCCCAGCATTTT
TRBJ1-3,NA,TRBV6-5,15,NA,CASSYQPGAGNTIYF,TGTGCCAGCAGTTACCAACCAGGGGCTGGAAACACCATATATTTT
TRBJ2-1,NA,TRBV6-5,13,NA,CASSLGRGNEQFF,TGTGCCAGCAGCCTCGGGCGTGGAAATGAGCAGTTCTTC
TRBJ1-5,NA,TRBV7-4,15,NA,CASSPDRKLNQPQHF,TGTGCCAGCAGCCCCGACAGGAAACTCAATCAGCCCCAGCATTTT
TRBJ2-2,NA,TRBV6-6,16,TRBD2,CASTDHGGLRTGELFF,TGTGCCAGCACCGACCACGGGGGGTTAAGGACCGGGGAGCTGTTTTTT